This T cell receptor beta chain is drawn from a study of T-cell memory formation after mild COVID-19 (dated by TCRdb to 2020 to 2022). Describing the broader study: TCR sequence clusters from the two donors were found to be largely donor specific. Longitudinal TCRalpha and TCRbeta repertoire sequencing tracked T-cell clones expanding and contracting after mild COVID-19 in two donors. Two young, previously healthy adult volunteers, one female and one male, were included in the cohort.

V and J lose 5 bases and 3 bases, and a span of 1 base separates them. CDR1 and CDR2, per the germline V gene, are MGHDK and SYGVNS. The CDR3 starts with the cysteine, ends with the phenylalanine, and has 11 residues. Only the CDR3 DNA is retained, 33 bases long and in frame from the first base. Broad study findings and their caveats: Contracting CD4+ clones were located mainly in the CM and EM memory subsets, whereas CD8+ clones were found to be enriched in EMRA. The detection of some responding clones in pre-infection memory suggests that pre-existing cross-reactive memory T cells joined the SARS-CoV-2 response. Only a couple of mild cases were covered by the study, and larger cohorts that include severe cases with pre-infection samples were considered necessary. From day 15 to 85, contracting clones showed balanced CD4/CD8 phenotypes, whereas a second wave of clones that expanded from day 15 to 37 leaned towards CD4+. SARS-CoV-2 specificity of the second-wave clones peaking on day 37 was not confirmed.

Ficoll-Paque density gradient centrifugation was the method used to isolate PBMCs. Sequencing relied on an Illumina NovaSeq 6000. TCRalpha and TCRbeta cDNA libraries were constructed by 5'RACE with constant-segment primers, with sample barcodes and unique molecular identifiers being introduced. RNA was extracted from every sample with Trizol reagent. The libraries were amplified in two PCR steps, and the second step added a second sample barcode and Illumina TruSeq adapters. The libraries were sequenced on an Illumina NovaSeq using 2 x 150 bp paired-end reads. The source study handled its data this way. Demultiplexing of reads and collapsing into UMI-guided consensus sequences were performed with migec v1.2.7. Using mixcr v2.1.11, the UMI consensuses were aligned to TRA and TRB V and J templates and assembled into clonotypes. Expanded or contracted clonotypes were those called significant by both edgeR and NoisET, with noise models trained on biological replicates. For edgeR calls, a false discovery rate-adjusted p below 0.01 and a log2 fold-change threshold of 1 were applied. PCA with hierarchical clustering of max-normalized trajectories of the 1000 most abundant clonotypes was used as exploratory dynamics analysis. Separately sequenced CD4+ and CD8+ repertoires were used to assign the CD4 or CD8 phenotype of responding clones. Starting from the raw public reads, TCRdb applied fastp trimming at Q25, assembled clones with MiXCR and retained in-frame beta chains. Identical CDR3 proteins give one entry, which carries the most common genes and DNA. Clone size and V and J calls follow TCRdb, not the original study. The sample table shows some 210,000 distinct CDR3 sequences, and 27% are seen once. About an eighth of the sample rests with the top ten.

Only a few counts were recorded for this clonotype. Its antigen is still unknown. One base away there is no much larger clone; base qualities are not given. The sequenced material came from PBMCs or a T cell subset sorted from them (not recorded which). The clonotype was recovered from an adult woman who had mild COVID-19 (a few samples of this study predate the infection). The sample titles of this study are shuffled in the database, so cell type and time point are left out; the donor was told from shared clones. In this chain, TRBV25-1 is recombined with TRBJ2-2; the D gene identity is not certain. The CDR3 is CASSHTGELFF. The DNA sequence is given as TGTGCCAGCAGTCACACCGGGGAGCTGTTTTTT.